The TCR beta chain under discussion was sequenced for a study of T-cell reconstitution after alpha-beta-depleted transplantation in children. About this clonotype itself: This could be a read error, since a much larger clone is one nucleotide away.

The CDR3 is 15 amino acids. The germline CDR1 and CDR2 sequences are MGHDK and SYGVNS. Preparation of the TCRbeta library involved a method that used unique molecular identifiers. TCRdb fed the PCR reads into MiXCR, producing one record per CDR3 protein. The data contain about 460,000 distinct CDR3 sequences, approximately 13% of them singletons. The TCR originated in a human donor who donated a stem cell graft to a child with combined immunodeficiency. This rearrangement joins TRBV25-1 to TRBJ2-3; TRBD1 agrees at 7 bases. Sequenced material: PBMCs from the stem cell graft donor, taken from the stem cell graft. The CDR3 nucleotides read TGTGCCAGCAGTGCGACAGGGATTTTCACAGATATGCAGTATTTT. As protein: CASSATGIFTDMQYF.